This T cell receptor (beta chain) came from a study of shared clonotypes between healthy human individuals. Study information: Donors consisted of two women and three men between 18 and 49.

Sequencing was performed with immunoSEQ multiplex PCR; in TCRdb, only in-frame clones are kept and a portion is missing. The sample lists around 550,000 clones; 95% to 97% were seen once. This clone occurred a few times. Looked up from germline, CDR1 is SQVTM and CDR2 is ANQGSEA. V lost 7 bases to trimming and J lost 3 bases; unmatched junction nucleotides: 7. The CDR3 is 13 amino acids. Sequenced sample: naive CD4+ T cells sorted from blood. Sample subset: CD45RA+ positively selected. The chain couples TRBV29-1 to TRBJ1-1; 8 nucleotides align to TRBD1. This clonotype was sampled from a woman in her twenties or thirties in good health. The CDR3 sequence is CSALDREDTEAFF. CDR3 sequence (DNA): TGCAGCGCCCTGGACAGGGAGGACACTGAAGCTTTCTTT.